A selection of T cell receptor beta chains follows, all from one sample in a study of cytomegalovirus exposure and HLA in healthy donors. Sequencing was performed with immunoSEQ multiplex PCR; in TCRdb, only in-frame clones are kept and a portion is missing. The sample has roughly 120,000 clones; approximately 85% are singletons. Material: PBMCs. The receptors were sampled from a male donor in good health and CMV-seropositive. CDR3s include the opening cysteine and the closing phenylalanine or tryptophan. Fields, in order: V gene, J gene, D gene, clone size, CDR3 protein, CDR3 DNA. The D gene is left open where the match is weak. Only part of the rows carry a size: once, few, many, or a class if the clone is expanded.

TRBV5-5	TRBJ1-1	.	.	CASSWGQTYMNTEAFF	TGTGCCAGCAGCTGGGGCCAAACATACATGAACACTGAAGCTTTCTTT
TRBV9	TRBJ2-5	TRBD2	.	CASSAGTTFPETQYF	TGTGCCAGCAGCGCCGGGACTACCTTTCCGGAGACCCAGTACTTC
TRBV7-9	TRBJ2-5	.	once	CASSPGTFQETQYF	TGTGCCAGCAGCCCAGGGACATTTCAAGAGACCCAGTACTTC
TRBV7-9	TRBJ1-1	.	.	CASSLKGQVNTEAFF	TGTGCCAGCAGCTTAAAGGGACAAGTGAACACTGAAGCTTTCTTT
TRBV29-1	TRBJ2-7	.	.	CSVGEPYEQYF	TGCAGCGTGGGAGAGCCCTACGAGCAGTACTTC
TRBV11-2	TRBJ2-1	.	.	CASSLGWRASSYNEQFF	TGTGCCAGCAGCTTAGGTTGGCGGGCGAGCTCCTACAATGAGCAGTTCTTC
TRBV7-2	TRBJ2-3	TRBD2	.	CASSMLGREAHGAQYF	TGTGCCAGCAGCATGCTCGGGCGGGAGGCCCACGGGGCGCAGTATTTT
TRBV19	TRBJ2-5	TRBD1	.	CASTPGTVSEETQYF	TGTGCCAGTACCCCCGGGACAGTATCGGAAGAGACCCAGTACTTC
TRBV6-5	TRBJ2-7	TRBD1	once	CASRRDRASYEQYF	TGTGCCAGCAGACGGGACAGGGCCTCCTACGAGCAGTACTTC
TRBV19	TRBJ2-7	.	few	CASSIQAAYEQYF	TGTGCCAGTAGTATCCAGGCCGCCTACGAGCAGTACTTC
TRBV7-3	TRBJ1-1	.	.	CASSLTGGARGAFF	TGTGCCAGCAGCTTAACTGGAGGGGCTCGAGGAGCTTTCTTT
TRBV5-4	TRBJ2-3	TRBD2	.	CASSYGRGSGSTDTQYF	TGTGCCAGCAGCTACGGGAGAGGTAGCGGGAGCACAGATACGCAGTATTTT
TRBV28	TRBJ1-2	.	.	CASRTRGSGNGYTF	TGTGCCAGCAGGACCAGGGGAAGTGGGAATGGCTACACCTTC
TRBV4-1	TRBJ2-7	TRBD2	.	CASSHSGTSGIYEQYF	TGCGCCAGCAGCCATTCCGGGACTAGCGGGATCTACGAGCAGTACTTC
TRBV19	TRBJ2-6	.	.	CASSIGPGRASGANVLTF	TGTGCCAGTAGTATTGGTCCGGGAAGGGCATCTGGGGCCAACGTCCTGACTTTC
TRBV28	TRBJ1-1	.	.	CASSPGTEAFF	TGTGCCAGCAGCCCCGGGACTGAAGCTTTCTTT
TRBV6-5	TRBJ1-1	.	.	CASSYNRANTEAFF	TGTGCCAGCAGTTACAACAGGGCGAACACTGAAGCTTTCTTT
TRBV2	TRBJ2-1	.	few	CASSEWRVDEQFF	TGTGCCAGCAGTGAATGGAGGGTAGATGAGCAGTTCTTC
TRBV21-1	TRBJ2-1	.	.	CASSIVSGASGSYEQFF	TGTGCCAGCAGCATAGTATCGGGGGCTAGCGGGAGCTATGAGCAGTTCTTC
TRBV28	TRBJ1-1	TRBD1	once	CASSWDRTEAFF	TGTGCCAGCAGTTGGGACAGGACTGAAGCTTTCTTT
TRBV4-3	TRBJ2-3	.	.	CASSQVGGLYTDTQYF	TGCGCCAGCAGCCAAGTCGGCGGACTTTACACAGATACGCAGTATTTT
TRBV7-8	TRBJ1-2	.	.	CASSLEGGMETGYWSYGYTF	TGTGCCAGCAGCTTAGAGGGGGGGATGGAGACAGGATACTGGAGCTATGGCTACACCTTC
TRBV28	TRBJ2-7	TRBD1	.	CASSLPSTGGASEQYF	TGTGCCAGCAGTTTACCATCGACAGGGGGCGCATCCGAGCAGTACTTC
TRBV5-4	TRBJ1-4	TRBD1	once	CASSVPGQQEKLFF	TGTGCCAGCAGCGTCCCGGGACAGCAAGAAAAACTGTTTTTT